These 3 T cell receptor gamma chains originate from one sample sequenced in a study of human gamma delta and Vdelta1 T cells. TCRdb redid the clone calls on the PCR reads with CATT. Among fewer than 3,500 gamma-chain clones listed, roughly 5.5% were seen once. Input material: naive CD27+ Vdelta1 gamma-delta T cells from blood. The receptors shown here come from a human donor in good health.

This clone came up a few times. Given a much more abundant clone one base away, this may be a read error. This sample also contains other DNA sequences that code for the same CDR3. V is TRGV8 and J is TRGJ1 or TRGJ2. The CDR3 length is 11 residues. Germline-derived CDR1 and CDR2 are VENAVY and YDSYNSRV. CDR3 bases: TGTGCCACCTGGGATTACTATAAGAAACTCTTT. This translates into CATWDYYKKLF.

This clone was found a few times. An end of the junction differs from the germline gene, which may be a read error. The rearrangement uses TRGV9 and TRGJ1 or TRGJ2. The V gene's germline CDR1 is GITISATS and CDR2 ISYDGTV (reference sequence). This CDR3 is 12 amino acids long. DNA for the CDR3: TGTGCCTTGGGGGAGAGAATATATAAGAAACTCTTT. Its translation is CALGERIYKKLF.

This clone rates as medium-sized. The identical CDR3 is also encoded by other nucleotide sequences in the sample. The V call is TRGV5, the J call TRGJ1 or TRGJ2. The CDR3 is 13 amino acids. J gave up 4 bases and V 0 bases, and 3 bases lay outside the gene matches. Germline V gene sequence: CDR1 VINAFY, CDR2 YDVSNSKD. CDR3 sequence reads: CATWDRPYYKKLF. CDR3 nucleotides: TGTGCCACCTGGGACAGGCCCTATTATAAGAAACTCTTT.